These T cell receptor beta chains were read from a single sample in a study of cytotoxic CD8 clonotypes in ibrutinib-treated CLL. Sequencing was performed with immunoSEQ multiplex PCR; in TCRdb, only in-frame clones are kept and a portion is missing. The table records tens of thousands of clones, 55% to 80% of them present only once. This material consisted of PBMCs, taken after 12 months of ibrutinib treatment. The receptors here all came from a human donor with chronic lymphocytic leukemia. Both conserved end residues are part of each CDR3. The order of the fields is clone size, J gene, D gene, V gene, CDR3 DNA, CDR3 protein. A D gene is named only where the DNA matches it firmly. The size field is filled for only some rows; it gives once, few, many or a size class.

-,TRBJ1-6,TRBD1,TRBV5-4,TGTGCCAGCAGCTATGGACAGGGGGCCTCACCCCTCCACTTT,CASSYGQGASPLHF
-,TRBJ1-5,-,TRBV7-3,TGTGCCAGCAGCTTAACCCCGACTCTGGGAAGCAATCAGCCCCAGCATTTT,CASSLTPTLGSNQPQHF
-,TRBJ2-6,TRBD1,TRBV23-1,TGCGCCAGCAGTCAATCCGGACAGGGAATCCTTACTGGGGCCAACGTCCTGACTTTC,CASSQSGQGILTGANVLTF
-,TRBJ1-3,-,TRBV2,TGTGCCAGCTTGGAAGACTCTGGAAACACCATATATTTT,CASLEDSGNTIYF
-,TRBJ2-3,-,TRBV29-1,TGCAGCGTTGAAGATAGCGGTTTTACGCAGTATTTT,CSVEDSGFTQYF
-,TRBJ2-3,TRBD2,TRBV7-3,TGTGCCAGCAGCTTTTCCGGGACTAGCGGGCCCACCAATACGCAGTATTTT,CASSFSGTSGPTNTQYF
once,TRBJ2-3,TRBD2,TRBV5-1,TGCGCCAGCAGCTTGTCCCGGGGGGGACGCACAGATACGCAGTATTTT,CASSLSRGGRTDTQYF
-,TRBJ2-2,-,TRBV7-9,TGTGCCAGCAGCCCGGGGGAGCTGTTTTTT,CASSPGELFF
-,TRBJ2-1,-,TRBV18,TGTGCCAGCTCATCATACAATGAGCAGTTCTTC,CASSSYNEQFF
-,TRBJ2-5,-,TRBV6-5,TGTGCCAGCAGTCGGACTCAAGGGCGACAAGAGACCCAGTACTTC,CASSRTQGRQETQYF
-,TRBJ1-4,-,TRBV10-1,TGCGCCAGCAGTGAGGTCAGAGGGGAAAAACTGTTTTTT,CASSEVRGEKLFF
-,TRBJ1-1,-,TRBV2,TGTGCCAGCAGCCCCCGGGAGGGGCTATGGACTGAAGCTTTCTTT,CASSPREGLWTEAFF
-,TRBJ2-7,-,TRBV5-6,TGTGCCAGCAGTTCGGCCTACGAGCAGTACTTC,CASSSAYEQYF
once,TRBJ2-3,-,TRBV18,TGTGCCAGCTCGCGGGACACCACAGATACGCAGTATTTT,CASSRDTTDTQYF
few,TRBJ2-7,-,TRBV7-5,TGTGCCAGCGGATCCTTCGTGACAGGGGCCTACGAGCAGTACTTC,CASGSFVTGAYEQYF
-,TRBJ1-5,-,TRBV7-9,TGTGCCAGCAGCTTAGCGGCGGGTGACTGGGATCAGCCCCAGCATTTT,CASSLAAGDWDQPQHF
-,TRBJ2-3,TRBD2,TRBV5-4,TGTGCCAGCAGCTTGGGAGCGGGGGGGCCCCCAGATACGCAGTATTTT,CASSLGAGGPPDTQYF
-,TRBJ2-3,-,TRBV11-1,TGTGCCAGCAGCTTAACCCCCCTTGACGGAGATACGCAGTATTTT,CASSLTPLDGDTQYF
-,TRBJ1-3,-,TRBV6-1,TGTGCCAGCAGGAGGGGAGGGGATGGAAACACCATATATTTT,CASRRGGDGNTIYF
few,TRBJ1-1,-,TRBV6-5,TGTGCCAGCAGTCTGAGGGCGAACACTGAAGCTTTCTTT,CASSLRANTEAFF
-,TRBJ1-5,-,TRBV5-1,TGCGCCAGCAGCCTAGGGGGGCGCAATCAGCCCCAGCATTTT,CASSLGGRNQPQHF
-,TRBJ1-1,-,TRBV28,TGTGCCAGCAGTTTAAGGCCGAATTTCGGACATAACACTGAAGCTTTCTTT,CASSLRPNFGHNTEAFF
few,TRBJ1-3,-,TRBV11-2,TGTGCCAGCAGCTTAGGCCCCTGGGGAAAAAACACCATATATTTT,CASSLGPWGKNTIYF
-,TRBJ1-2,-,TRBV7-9,TGTGCCAGCAGCTTAGTAGGGCTTAGGGGCTACACCTTC,CASSLVGLRGYTF
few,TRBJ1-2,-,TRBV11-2,TGTGCCAGCAGCTTAGATCCCAGCGGTGGCTACACCTTC,CASSLDPSGGYTF
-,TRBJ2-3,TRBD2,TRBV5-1,TGCGCCAGCAGCAGCGGGGGGCGGGACTCGCCGTATTTT,CASSSGGRDSPYF
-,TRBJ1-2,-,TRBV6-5,TGTGCCAGCAGTCCTCCGGGACGCAACTATGGCTACACCTTC,CASSPPGRNYGYTF
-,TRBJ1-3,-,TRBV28,TGTGCCAGCAGTTTACCCCCCCTGGACGACGGAACCTCTGGAAACACCATATATTTT,CASSLPPLDDGTSGNTIYF
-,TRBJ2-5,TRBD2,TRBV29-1,TGCAGCTCCGGGCAGGGAGGGGAGACCCAGTACTTC,CSSGQGGETQYF
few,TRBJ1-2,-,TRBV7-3,TGTGCCAGCAGTTCCGACACTAACTATGGCTACACCTTC,CASSSDTNYGYTF
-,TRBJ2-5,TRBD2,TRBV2,TGTGCCAGCACCACAGGACTAGCGGGGGCCGGGGAGACCCAGTACTTC,CASTTGLAGAGETQYF
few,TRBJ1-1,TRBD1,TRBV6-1,TGTGCCAGCAGGTTAACAGGGGCCACTGAAGCTTTCTTT,CASRLTGATEAFF
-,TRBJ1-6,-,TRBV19,TGTGCCAGTAGGGGGGGCGTACAGGGCTCACCCCTCCACTTT,CASRGGVQGSPLHF
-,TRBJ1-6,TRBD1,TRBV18,TGTGCCAGCTCACCGGGACAGGGTCTGCATTCACCCCTCCACTTT,CASSPGQGLHSPLHF
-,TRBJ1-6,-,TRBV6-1,TGTGCCAGCAGTGAACAGGGTTATTCACCCCTCCACTTT,CASSEQGYSPLHF
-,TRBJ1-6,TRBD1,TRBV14,TGTGCCAGCAGCCAAGATCCGGGACAGGGGGGATCACCCCTCCACTTT,CASSQDPGQGGSPLHF
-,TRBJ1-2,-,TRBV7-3,TGTGCCAGCAGCATAAATGGAAACAGTGGCTACACCTTC,CASSINGNSGYTF
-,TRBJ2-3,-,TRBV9,TGTGCCAGCAGCTCCTACGGCGCCCGAATCTTGCGGGCGGACTTGGATACGCAGTATTTT,CASSSYGARILRADLDTQYF
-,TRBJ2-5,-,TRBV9,TGTGCCAGCAGCGTAGCTGGGGGCGTAACAGAGACCCAGTACTTC,CASSVAGGVTETQYF
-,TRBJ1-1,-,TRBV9,TGTGCCAGCAGCGTAGGCCCCTTAGGGGTTGCTGAAGCTTTCTTT,CASSVGPLGVAEAFF
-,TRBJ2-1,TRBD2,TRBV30,TGTGCCTGGAATAGCGGGGGGTCCTACAATGAGCAGTTCTTC,CAWNSGGSYNEQFF
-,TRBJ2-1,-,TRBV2,TGTGCCAGCAGTGATAAGTCATACGATGAGCAGTTCTTC,CASSDKSYDEQFF
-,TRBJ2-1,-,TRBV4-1,TGCGCCAGCAGCCCCGGGCCTACCTCGGGCAATGAGCAGTTCTTC,CASSPGPTSGNEQFF
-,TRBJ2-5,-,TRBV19,TGTGCCAGTAGTATGAGGAGGGGGGTTCGGGAGACCCAGTACTTC,CASSMRRGVRETQYF
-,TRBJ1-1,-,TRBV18,TGTGCCAGCAACCCCCAGACAGGTCTCATGAACACTGAAGCTTTCTTT,CASNPQTGLMNTEAFF
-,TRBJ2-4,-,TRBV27,TGTGCCAGCAGTTTCGGGCCCAAAAACATTCAGTACTTC,CASSFGPKNIQYF
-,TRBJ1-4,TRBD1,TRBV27,TGTGCCAGCAGTTTAATTGGCAGGGGGCTAGCAACTAATGAAAAACTGTTTTTT,CASSLIGRGLATNEKLFF
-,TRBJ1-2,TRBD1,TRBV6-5,TGTGCCAGCAGTTACGGACAGGGGAGCTATGGCTACACCTTC,CASSYGQGSYGYTF
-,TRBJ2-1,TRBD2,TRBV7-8,TGTGCCAGCACCTTGGGGAGAATTCTAGCGGGGACTAACAATGAGCAGTTCTTC,CASTLGRILAGTNNEQFF
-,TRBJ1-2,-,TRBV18,TGTGCCAGCTCACCACAAGCAGACACCTATGGCTACACCTTC,CASSPQADTYGYTF
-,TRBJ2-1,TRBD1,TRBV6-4,TGTGCCAGCAGTCAGGGGGCGCAGGGTGAGCAGTTCTTC,CASSQGAQGEQFF
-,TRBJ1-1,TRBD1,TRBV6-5,TGTGCCAGCAGGTGGACAGGGGACACTGAAGCTTTCTTT,CASRWTGDTEAFF
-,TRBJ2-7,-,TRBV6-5,TGTGCCAGCACCCCCCCGGGAACCTACGAGCAGTACTTC,CASTPPGTYEQYF
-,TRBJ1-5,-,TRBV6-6,TGTGCCAGCAGTTACCCCGGCCTAGGGGGCAATCAGCCCCAGCATTTT,CASSYPGLGGNQPQHF
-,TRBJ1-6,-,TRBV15,TGTGCCACCAGCCCCGGGCTTAATTCACCCCTCCACTTT,CATSPGLNSPLHF
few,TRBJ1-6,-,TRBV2,TGTGCCAGCAGATTGGGACGATTGAGTGCTTCACCCCTCCACTTT,CASRLGRLSASPLHF
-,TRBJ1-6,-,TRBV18,TGTGCCAGCTCACCCGGGGGAGCCTCACCCCTCCACTTT,CASSPGGASPLHF
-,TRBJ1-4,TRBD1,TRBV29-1,TGCAGCGTCGAGACAGGGGGTTATGAAAAACTGTTTTTT,CSVETGGYEKLFF
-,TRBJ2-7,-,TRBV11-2,TGTGCCAGCAGCTTAGATCTTGGCGGGTCCTACGAGCAGTACTTC,CASSLDLGGSYEQYF